The clone carrying this T cell receptor beta chain came up many times. This record belongs to a study of identical twins. TCRdb analysed the 5' RACE reads with MiXCR anew, one entry per CDR3 protein. The table includes 250,000 to 300,000 distinct CDR3 sequences, roughly 10% detected once. Germline loops: CDR1 SEHNR, CDR2 FQNEAQ (reference sequence). The CDR3 consists of 13 residues. With 7 bases removed from V and 4 bases from J, the gap between germline ends came to 13 bases. These same data were also listed under a study on yellow fever vaccine responses in identical twins.

The clonotype was recovered from a woman younger than 35 in good health. The chain links TRBV7-9 to TRBJ1-2; D possibly corresponds to TRBD1 (5 bases). The sequencing sample was made of CD8+ T cells sorted from blood. The CDR3 reads CASNSDRTYGYTF. CDR3 coding DNA: TGTGCCAGCAACTCCGACAGAACCTATGGCTACACCTTC.